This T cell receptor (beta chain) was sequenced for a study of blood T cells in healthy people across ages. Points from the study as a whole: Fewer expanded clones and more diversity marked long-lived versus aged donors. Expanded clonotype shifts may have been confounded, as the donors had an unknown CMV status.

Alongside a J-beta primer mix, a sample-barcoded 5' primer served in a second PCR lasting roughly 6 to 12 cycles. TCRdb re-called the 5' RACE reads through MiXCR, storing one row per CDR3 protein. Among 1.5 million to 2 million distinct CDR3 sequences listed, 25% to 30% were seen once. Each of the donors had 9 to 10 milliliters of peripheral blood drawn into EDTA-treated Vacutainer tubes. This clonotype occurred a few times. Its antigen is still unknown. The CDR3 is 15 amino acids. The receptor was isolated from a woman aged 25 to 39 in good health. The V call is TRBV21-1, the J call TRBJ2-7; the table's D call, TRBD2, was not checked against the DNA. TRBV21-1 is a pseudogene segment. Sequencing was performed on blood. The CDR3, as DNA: TGTGCCAGCAGCAAAGTCCCTCACGAGGCTTACGAGCAGTACTTC. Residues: CASSKVPHEAYEQYF.